Included here is one TCR beta chain sequence, with context. What it binds is not known. Measured with immunoSEQ multiplex PCR; TCRdb has only the in-frame clones, and not every one. The table has approximately 35,000 clones, 88% seen once. The record originates from a study of OX40 agonist ivuxolimab in advanced cancers. Study-level information: With a range of roughly 20 to 80, age averaged approximately 60 years, and 75% to 90% were male. Findings of the study overall: In a subset of nonresponders, normalized T-cell clonal expansion was also low. Both CD4+ and CD8+ T cell populations in blood had undergone clonal expansion by week 6 at 0.1 to 3.0 mg/kg. Determination of antigen specificity was not performed for the expanded peripheral T cells.

This sequence originates from an adult with an advanced solid tumor such as melanoma, head and neck, liver or kidney cancer. The sample consisted of CD4+ or CD8+ T cells sorted from blood, taken in a trial of the OX40 agonist ivuxolimab.

DNA for the CDR3: TGTGCCTGGAGCCGACGACAGAACGCCGTCTTGGAGCAGTACTTC. This codes for CAWSRRQNAVLEQYF. The V call is TRBV30, the J call TRBJ2-7; TRBD1 is a possible D gene (5 bases). Trimming took off 3 bases at V and 7 bases at J, with 22 bases between the two ends. The CDR3 contains 15 residues. Germline V lookup: CDR1 GTSNPN, CDR2 SVGIG (reference sequence).